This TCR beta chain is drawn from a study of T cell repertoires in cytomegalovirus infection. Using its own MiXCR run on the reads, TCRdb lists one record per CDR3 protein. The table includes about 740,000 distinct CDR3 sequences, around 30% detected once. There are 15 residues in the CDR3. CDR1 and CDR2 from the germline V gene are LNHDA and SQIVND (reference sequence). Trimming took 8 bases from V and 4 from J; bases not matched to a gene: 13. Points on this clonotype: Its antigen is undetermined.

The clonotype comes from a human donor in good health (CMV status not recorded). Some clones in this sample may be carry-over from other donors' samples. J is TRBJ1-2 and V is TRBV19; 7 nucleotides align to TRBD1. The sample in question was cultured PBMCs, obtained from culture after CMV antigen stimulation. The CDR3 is CASLNRGRGSYGYTF. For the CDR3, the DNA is TGTGCCAGTCTGAATCGTGGCAGGGGGTCCTATGGCTACACCTTC.